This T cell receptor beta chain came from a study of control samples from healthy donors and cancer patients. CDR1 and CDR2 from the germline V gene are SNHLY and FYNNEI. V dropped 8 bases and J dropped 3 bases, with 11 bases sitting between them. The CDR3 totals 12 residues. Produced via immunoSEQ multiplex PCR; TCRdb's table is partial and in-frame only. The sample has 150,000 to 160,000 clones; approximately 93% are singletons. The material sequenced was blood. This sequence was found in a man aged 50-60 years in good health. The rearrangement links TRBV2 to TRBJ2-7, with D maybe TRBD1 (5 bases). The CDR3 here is CASQDTFYEQYF. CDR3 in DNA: TGTGCCAGCCAGGACACGTTCTACGAGCAGTACTTC.